Each of the 19 T cell receptor beta chains below was sequenced from the same sample in a study of T cell repertoires in cytomegalovirus infection. Their recognized antigens are unknown. TCRdb itself ran the reads through MiXCR, one entry per CDR3 protein. The sample has fewer than 650,000 distinct CDR3 sequences, 40% seen once. The specimen was cultured PBMCs, collected from culture after CMV antigen stimulation. All receptors derive from a human donor in good health (CMV status not recorded). Some clones in this sample may be carry-over from other donors' samples.

This sequence joins TRBV7-8 and TRBJ1-4; D unclear. V lost 1 base and J 8 bases, leaving 11 bases between the germline ends. The CDR3 spans 14 residues. The germline V gene has CDR1 SGHVS and CDR2 FQNEAQ. CDR3 DNA: TGTGCCAGCAGCTTAGACCCGATGGGGGAAAAACTGTTTTTT. This translates into CASSLDPMGEKLFF.

The chain links TRBV2 to TRBJ1-5; D remains ambiguous. Trimming cost V 4 bases and J 5 bases, with 12 bases left between them. Looked up from germline, CDR1 is SNHLY and CDR2 is FYNNEI. The CDR3 is 14 residues long. DNA of the CDR3: TGTGCCAGCAGTGGGATTTGGGGTTATCAGCCCCAGCATTTT. It is translated as CASSGIWGYQPQHF.

This sequence joins TRBV3-1 and TRBJ1-1; D perhaps matches TRBD1 (5 bases). V was trimmed by 2 bases and J by 6 bases, leaving 7 bases between them. CDR3 length: 12 amino acids. Germline V CDR1 and CDR2: LGHDT, YNNKEL (reference sequence). Here the CDR3 DNA reads TGTGCCAGCAGCCAAAGAGGGGCTGAAGCTTTCTTT. It yields the protein CASSQRGAEAFF.

The chain links TRBV6-2 or TRBV6-3 to TRBJ1-5, with a possible D match to TRBD1 (5 bases). CDR1 is MNHEY, CDR2 SVGEGT, per germline. Between the trimmed V and J ends, which lost 2 bases and 7 bases, there was a span of 21 bases. This CDR3 spans 17 amino acids. The CDR3 sequence is CASSYTPLKPKGQPQHF. The CDR3 DNA reads as TGTGCCAGCAGTTACACCCCTTTAAAGCCGAAGGGGCAGCCCCAGCATTTT.

This sequence joins TRBV28 and TRBJ2-7; 10 nucleotides match TRBD1. The CDR3 sequence is 12 residues long. Per germline, CDR1 MDHEN and CDR2 SYDVKM. The CDR3 loop reads CAAGQGPYEQYF. The CDR3, as DNA: TGTGCGGCGGGACAGGGGCCCTACGAGCAGTACTTC.

Only a few counts were recorded for this clonotype. This chain links TRBV24-1 with TRBJ2-3; no reliable D call. Trimming stripped 8 bases from V and 4 bases from J, with 9 bases between. CDR1 and CDR2 from the germline V gene are KGHDR and SFDVKD. CDR3 length: 12 amino acids. This CDR3 reads CATMSIADTQYF. CDR3 DNA sequence: TGTGCCACCATGTCGATTGCAGATACGCAGTATTTT.

V usage is TRBV7-2 and J usage is TRBJ2-4; D perhaps matches TRBD2 (5 bases). CDR3 length: 14 amino acids. Trimming left V 4 bases short and J 0 bases short, with 7 bases between. The germline V gene has CDR1 SGHTA and CDR2 FQGNSA. DNA for the CDR3: TGTGCCAGCAGCTCTAGCAGAGCCAAAAACATTCAGTACTTC. Translating it yields CASSSSRAKNIQYF.

The J gene is TRBJ2-7, the V gene TRBV2; no reliable D call. The CDR3 runs 11 residues. The germline CDR1 and CDR2 sequences are SNHLY and FYNNEI. Between the trimmed V and J ends, which lost 2 bases and 6 bases, there was a span of 5 bases. The CDR3 here is CASSEFVEQYF. For the CDR3, the DNA is TGTGCCAGCAGTGAATTCGTCGAGCAGTACTTC.

The V call is TRBV20-1, the J call TRBJ1-4, with D unresolved. CDR1 is DFQATT and CDR2 is SNEGSKA in the germline V gene (reference sequence). The CDR3 is 13 residues long. The germline V and J ends were trimmed by 5 bases and 7 bases, with 14 bases remaining between them. The CDR3 nucleotides are TGCAGTGCTTCCCCCTCGGGGTCTGAAAAACTGTTTTTT. Translated, it gives CSASPSGSEKLFF.

The V call is TRBV12-3 or TRBV12-4, the J call TRBJ1-5, with D tentatively TRBD1 (5 bases). V was clipped by 6 bases and J by 9 bases, with 15 bases between them. The CDR3 has 13 residues. CDR3 in amino acids: CASRSQGQSPQHF. The CDR3 coding sequence is TGTGCCAGCAGATCCCAAGGACAATCGCCCCAGCATTTT.

This clonotype was seen a handful of times. The chain recombines TRBV19 with TRBJ1-1; TRBD1 aligns across 7 bases. The junction had 12 bases not matched to a gene; V was cut back by 9 bases and J by 5 bases. This CDR3 comprises 14 residues. From germline, CDR1 is LNHDA and CDR2 SQIVND (reference sequence). This CDR3 is CASSRHGTATEAFF. CDR3 nucleotides: TGTGCCAGCTCCCGGCACGGGACAGCTACTGAAGCTTTCTTT.

V and J are TRBV2 and TRBJ2-3; 10 bases align to TRBD2. The J segment lost 8 bases and the V segment lost 7 bases, leaving 9 bases of the junction unmatched. This CDR3 comprises 14 residues. CDR1 is SNHLY, CDR2 FYNNEI, per germline. The CDR3 DNA follows: TGTGCCAGCAATAGCGGGGGGACCACCGGTACGCAGTATTTT. Protein sequence: CASNSGGTTGTQYF.

The chain uses TRBV12-3 or TRBV12-4 and TRBJ2-1, with D perhaps matching TRBD2 (6 bases). The germline V and J ends were trimmed by 5 bases and 7 bases, with 18 bases remaining between them. CDR3 length equals 15 residues. The CDR3 nucleotides are TGTGCCAGCAGTCTGGCGCCCGGGGGTGGGAATGAGCAGTTCTTC. As protein: CASSLAPGGGNEQFF.

V gene TRBV12-3 or TRBV12-4 combines with J gene TRBJ1-1; D gene uncertain. The V and J ends lost 2 bases and 6 bases respectively, with 7 bases between them. The CDR3 sequence is 12 residues long. CDR3 protein: CASSLNSAEAFF. CDR3 sequence (DNA): TGTGCCAGCAGTTTAAACTCAGCTGAAGCTTTCTTT.

This clonotype was counted only a few times. The chain uses TRBV7-2 and TRBJ1-2; 8 bases are shared with TRBD1. The CDR3 is made up of 16 amino acids. The V gene's germline CDR1 is SGHTA and CDR2 FQGNSA. J was trimmed by 4 bases and V by 5 bases; bases with no gene match: 12. The CDR3 reads CASSIGARTGPYGYTF. The CDR3 DNA follows: TGTGCCAGCAGCATAGGAGCACGGACAGGGCCCTATGGCTACACCTTC.

The chain employs TRBV4-1 and TRBJ1-4; D is undetermined. V lost 1 base to trimming and J lost 2 bases, with 14 bases between them. This CDR3 has 17 amino acids. The V gene's germline CDR1 is MGHRA and CDR2 YSYEKL. CDR3 DNA: TGCGCCAGCAGCCAAGTAGTACGAGGGATGACTAATGAAAAACTGTTTTTT. This translates into CASSQVVRGMTNEKLFF.

This chain connects TRBV10-3 to TRBJ1-6; D is unclear. Trimming left V 8 bases short and J 0 bases short, with 8 bases between. From germline, CDR1 is ENHRY and CDR2 SYGVKD. The CDR3 spans 14 residues. Here the CDR3 DNA reads TGTGCCATCCGGCAGAGCTCCTATAATTCACCCCTCCACTTT. It specifies CAIRQSSYNSPLHF.

The genes are TRBV12-3 or TRBV12-4 and TRBJ2-4; D ambiguous. The CDR3 consists of 16 residues. The V end was cut by 2 bases, the J end by 0 bases, with 11 bases between. CDR3 coding DNA: TGTGCCAGCAGTTTATTATCGCCCTTAGCCAAAAACATTCAGTACTTC. This gives the protein CASSLLSPLAKNIQYF.

The chain combines TRBV7-6 with TRBJ1-5, with D perhaps matching TRBD1 (5 bases). Between the trimmed V and J ends, which lost 5 bases and 2 bases, there was a span of 16 bases. The CDR3 sequence is 16 residues long. The V gene's germline CDR1 is SGHVS and CDR2 FNYEAQ. The CDR3 here is CASSPGLWGGNQPQHF. Written as DNA, the CDR3 is TGTGCCAGCAGCCCAGGGTTGTGGGGCGGCAATCAGCCCCAGCATTTT.